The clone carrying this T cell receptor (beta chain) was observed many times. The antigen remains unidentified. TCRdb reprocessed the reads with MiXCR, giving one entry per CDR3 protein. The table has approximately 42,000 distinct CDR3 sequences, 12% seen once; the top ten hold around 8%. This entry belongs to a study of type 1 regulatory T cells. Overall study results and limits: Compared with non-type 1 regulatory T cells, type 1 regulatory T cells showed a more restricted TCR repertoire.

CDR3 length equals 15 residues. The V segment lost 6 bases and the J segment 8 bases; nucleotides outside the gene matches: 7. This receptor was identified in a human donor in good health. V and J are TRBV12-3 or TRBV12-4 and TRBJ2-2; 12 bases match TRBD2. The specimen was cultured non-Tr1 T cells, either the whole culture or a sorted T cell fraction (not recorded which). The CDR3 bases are TGTGCCAGCAGCTCACGACTAGCGGGAGTAGGGGAGCTGTTTTTT. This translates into CASSSRLAGVGELFF.